The entry below gives a single T cell receptor beta chain sequence along with its context. There are many counts of this clonotype. The antigen it recognizes is unknown. Qualities for individual bases were not recorded, and no much larger clone is one base off. The TCR beta CDR3 regions were amplified from RNA transcripts. The first round of RT-PCR for the TCR CDR3 was performed with the HTBI primer set and the Qiagen OneStep RT-PCR kit. Libraries were constructed in a second round of multiplex PCR, after which size selection and purification were performed. Paired-end sequencing of the libraries was performed with 100 bp reads on an Illumina HiSeq2000. The authors processed their data as follows. SOAPnuke was used to process the raw data, removing reads that contained adapters or uncalled bases, had a mean Phred below 15, or lacked an exact match to the constant primer or identifier. High-quality paired reads were merged using COPE v1.2.5, and each unique nucleotide sequence was defined as a clonotype. MiTCR v1.1 was used to align clonotypes to the IMGT TRBV, TRBD and TRBJ reference segments. Only V-J combinations with frequency above 0.0001, covering roughly 99% of repertoires, were analysed. The TCS score was defined as the ratio of F50 (clonal expansion) to E x V (chaos), calculated using BLOSUM62-based TCRdist between CDR3 peptides within each V-J. Welch's t-statistics and random forest reduced roughly 540 V-J features to around 14, which were used in a naive Bayes classifier (R e1071). TCRdb applied fastp at Q25 and MiXCR to the public reads, then kept only in-frame beta chains. Duplicate CDR3 protein sequences are folded into a single record with the most common DNA and genes. The V and J calls shown here were made by TCRdb, not taken from the authors' results. This sample gives around 600,000 distinct CDR3 sequences in total; around 16% of them show up just once. The top ten hold less than 3.5% of the sample.

This specimen comes from a study of T cells in Graves' hyperthyroidism and ophthalmopathy (dated by TCRdb to the late 2010s). With regard to the full study: Peripheral blood was sampled at the time of initial diagnosis, prior to any treatment. To identify distinguishing TCR V-J signatures, a discovery cohort of some 99 patients was used, comprising some 45 with Graves' ophthalmopathy and some 60 with stable Graves' hyperthyroidism. Prospective prediction of ophthalmopathy was tested in an independent validation cohort of 18 to 20 hyperthyroidism patients and roughly 16 patients who later progressed to ophthalmopathy. For training and testing, the approximately 97 patients in the discovery cohort were randomly divided in a 7:3 ratio. In addition, the study compared T-cell repertoires in thyroid tissue and in blood from over 5 Graves' hyperthyroidism patients. After blood sampling, hyperthyroidism patients were treated with methimazole at a starting dose of 30 mg daily, and ophthalmopathy patients were treated with high-dose intravenous methylprednisolone. TCR Vbeta CDR3 sequencing of around 130 peripheral blood samples (43 ophthalmopathy, 75 or so hyperthyroidism and roughly 17 progressor patients) is reported in the paper. The paper's findings and limits, for the study overall: Most expanded thyroid clonotypes (frequency above 0.001) were also detected in blood, suggesting blood repertoires may reflect thyroid immune responses. Ophthalmopathy was separated from stable hyperthyroidism by a 13 V-J signature model, with just over 85% sensitivity and about 81% specificity obtained in cross-validation and 80%/75% obtained in testing. During validation, the model predicted progression to ophthalmopathy a median of approximately 6.5 months ahead of onset, with roughly 65% sensitivity and 72% to 80% specificity. No statistical method was used to fix the sample size in advance, and group allocation was not hidden from the investigators.

Ophthalmopathy patients had moderately to severely active disease, Clinical Activity Score of at least 3, NOSPECS grade of at least 4, and duration under 3 months. Exclusion was applied to patients with uncontrolled infections, other autoimmune diseases, pregnancy or lactation. Diagnoses relied on clinical symptoms, serum thyroxine and TRAb, thyroid ultrasound and orbital computed tomography. Ficoll-Paque density gradient centrifugation was used to isolate PBMCs from around 9.1 ml of fresh peripheral blood. Total RNA was extracted with Trizol reagent, and quality was checked on an Agilent 2100 Bioanalyzer. V is reduced by 5 bases and J by 5 bases, leaving a spacing of 15 bases between them. Reading the germline V gene gives CDR1 SGHTA and CDR2 FQGNSA. The CDR3 holds 15 amino acids from the cysteine to the phenylalanine. Just the 45-base CDR3 DNA is kept, in frame starting at base 1.

Recombination joined TRBV7-2 with TRBJ2-2; TRBD2 is a weak D gene call, 6 bases matching. Sequencing was carried out using blood. The receptor was derived from a woman in her thirties or forties with Graves' ophthalmopathy. CDR3 sequence: CASSLTRLATGELFF. The DNA sequence reads TGTGCCAGCAGCCTAACGCGGCTAGCGACCGGGGAGCTGTTTTTT. With all but the CDR3 taken from the reference TRBV7-2 and TRBJ2-2 genes, the full variable domain is: GAGVSQSPSNKVTEKGKDVELRCDPISGHTALYWYRQSLGQGLEFLIYFQGNSAPDKSGLPSDRFSAERTGGSVSTLTIQRTQQEDSAVYLCASSLTRLATGELFFGEGSRLTVL.